This entry concerns a single T cell receptor beta chain. The data derive from a study of T cells expressing NK-cell markers. About the study: The authors sequenced eight donors, of whom seven were HCMV-seropositive and one was seronegative.

The CDR3 has 14 residues. Germline values: CDR1 SGHTA, CDR2 FQGNSA. TCRdb reworked the 5' RACE reads into one entry per CDR3 protein, no DNA. This table holds 90,000 to 130,000 distinct CDR3 sequences. The sample comprised blood T cells: a sorted CD56 or NKG2C T cell subset, CD4+ or CD8+ T cells, or bulk PBMC T cells (not recorded which). The V gene is TRBV7-2, the J gene TRBJ1-6. The origin of this receptor is a woman aged 18-70 years in good health. The CDR3 sequence: CASSFGGYPSPLHF.